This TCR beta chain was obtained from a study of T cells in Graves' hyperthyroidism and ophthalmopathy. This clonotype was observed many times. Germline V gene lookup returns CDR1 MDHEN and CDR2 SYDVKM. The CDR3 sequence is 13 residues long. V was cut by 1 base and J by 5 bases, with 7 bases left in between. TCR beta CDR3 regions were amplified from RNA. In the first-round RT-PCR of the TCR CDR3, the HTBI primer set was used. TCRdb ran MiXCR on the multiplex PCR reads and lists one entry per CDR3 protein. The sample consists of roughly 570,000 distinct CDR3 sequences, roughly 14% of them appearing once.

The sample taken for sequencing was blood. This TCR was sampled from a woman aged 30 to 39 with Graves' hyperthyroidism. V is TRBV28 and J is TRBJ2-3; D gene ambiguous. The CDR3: CASSLYREDTQYF. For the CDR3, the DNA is TGTGCCAGCAGTTTATATAGGGAAGATACGCAGTATTTT.